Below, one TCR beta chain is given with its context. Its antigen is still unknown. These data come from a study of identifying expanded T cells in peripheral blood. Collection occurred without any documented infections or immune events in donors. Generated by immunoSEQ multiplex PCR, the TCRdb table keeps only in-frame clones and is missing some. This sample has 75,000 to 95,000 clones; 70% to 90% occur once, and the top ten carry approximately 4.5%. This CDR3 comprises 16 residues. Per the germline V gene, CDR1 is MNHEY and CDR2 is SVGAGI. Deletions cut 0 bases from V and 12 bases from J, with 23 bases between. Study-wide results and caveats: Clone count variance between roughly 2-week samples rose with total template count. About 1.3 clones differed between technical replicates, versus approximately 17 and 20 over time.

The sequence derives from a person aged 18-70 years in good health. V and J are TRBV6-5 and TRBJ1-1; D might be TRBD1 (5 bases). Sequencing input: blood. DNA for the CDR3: TGTGCCAGCAGTTACTCGGGTGTAGGGGTCGGGGTGGTAACTTTCTTT. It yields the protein CASSYSGVGVGVVTFF.